This T cell receptor (beta chain) was sequenced in a study of metastatic and nonmetastatic thyroid tumors. Study observations and caveats: The reported finding was significantly higher TCR beta diversity in malignant thyroid tumors relative to benign nodules, in blood and tumor.

CDR1 is SGDLS, CDR2 YYNGEE, per germline. The V segment lost 3 bases and the J segment 1 base; nucleotides outside the gene matches: 5. The CDR3 consists of 17 residues. Ahead of thyroid surgery, no patient had received treatment of any kind. Study processing details: Clinicopathological groups supplied CDR3 differences that were used to build a distant-metastasis classifier for papillary thyroid cancer. Through MiXCR, TCRdb re-clonotyped the PCR reads. It is TCRdb's table, rather than the study itself, that gives the V and J calls and clone size. Here the sample spans some 14,000 clones, roughly 33% being singletons. This clone was detected ten times or more. Its cognate antigen is unknown.

The clonotype originates from a female donor with papillary thyroid cancer or a benign thyroid nodule (not recorded which). Some clones in this sample may be carry-over from other donors' samples. The chain has TRBV9 and TRBJ2-1, with 12 bases matching TRBD2. The sequenced sample consisted of tumor tissue. Here the CDR3 reads CASSGGTSGPSYNEQFF. For the CDR3, the DNA is TGTGCCAGCAGCGGGGGGACTAGCGGGCCGTCCTACAATGAGCAGTTCTTC.